This T cell receptor beta chain was retrieved from a study of identical twins. Germline V gene data show CDR1 as LGHNA and CDR2 as YNFKEQ. The V and J ends lost 4 bases and 5 bases, in that order; junction bases with no gene match: 13. The CDR3 loop spans 17 amino acids. The cDNA had a unique molecular identifier and a template-switch universal primer site. Via MiXCR, TCRdb re-called the 5' RACE reads, giving one row per CDR3 protein. Of 650,000 to 750,000 distinct CDR3 sequences listed, around 20% are singletons. This clonotype occurred a few times. These data were also filed under a second study, of T cells expressing NK-cell markers. From that study: Also leading the CD3+CD56-NKG2C+ fraction in a handful of donors were these clonotypes.

The chain couples TRBV4-2 to TRBJ2-2; 7 bases align to TRBD2. This sequence originates from a woman aged 18-29 years in good health. The material sequenced was PBMCs. CDR3 bases: TGTGCCAGCAGCCTCCAGCCAAACGGGGGGTCGACCGGGGAGCTGTTTTTT. This encodes CASSLQPNGGSTGELFF.